The T cell receptor (beta chain) described here comes from a study of OX40 agonist ivuxolimab in advanced cancers. For the study at large: Ivuxolimab, which is an agonistic anti-OX40 (CD134) antibody, was administered to the patients. Patients in the trial were receiving intravenous ivuxolimab every 2 weeks, at doses of 0.01 to 10 mg/kg.

This CDR3 is built from 18 residues. CDR1 is WSHSY, CDR2 SAAADI, per germline. Trimming left V 3 bases short and J 6 bases short, with 24 bases between. Autoimmune disease history or systemic immunosuppression led to patients being barred. Sequencing was performed with immunoSEQ multiplex PCR; in TCRdb, only in-frame clones are kept and a portion is missing. This table has some 66,000 clones, roughly 87% appearing once. The source was CD4+ or CD8+ T cells sorted from blood, collected in a trial of the OX40 agonist ivuxolimab. This TCR was sampled from an adult with an advanced solid tumor such as melanoma, head and neck, liver or kidney cancer. The chain carries TRBV10-2 and TRBJ2-1, with D possibly TRBD2 on 7 matching bases. The CDR3 DNA reads as TGCGCCAGCAGTGAACCCAGCGGTTGGGGGCCGGGGGGCAATGAGCAGTTCTTC. It specifies CASSEPSGWGPGGNEQFF.